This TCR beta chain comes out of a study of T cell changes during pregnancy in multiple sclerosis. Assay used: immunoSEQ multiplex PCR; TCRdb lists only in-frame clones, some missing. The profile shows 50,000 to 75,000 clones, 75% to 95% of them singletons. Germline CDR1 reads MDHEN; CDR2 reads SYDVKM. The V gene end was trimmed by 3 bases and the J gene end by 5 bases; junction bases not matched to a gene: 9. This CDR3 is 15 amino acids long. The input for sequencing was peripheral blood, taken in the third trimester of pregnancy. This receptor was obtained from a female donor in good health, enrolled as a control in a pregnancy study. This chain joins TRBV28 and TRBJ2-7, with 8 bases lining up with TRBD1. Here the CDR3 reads CASSLLGDRGHEQYF. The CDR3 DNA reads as TGTGCCAGCAGTTTGTTGGGCGACAGGGGCCACGAGCAGTACTTC. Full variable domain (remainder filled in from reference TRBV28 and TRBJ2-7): DVKVTQSSRYLVKRTGEKVFLECVQDMDHENMFWYRQDPGLGLRLIYFSYDVKMKEKGDIPEGYSVSREKKERFSLILESASTNQTSMYLCASSLLGDRGHEQYFGPGTRLTVT.